Listed below are T cell receptor beta chains from one sample, sequenced in a study of cytomegalovirus exposure and HLA in healthy donors. Some clones are missing from TCRdb's copy, which holds only in-frame ones; the method was immunoSEQ multiplex PCR. The table records some 160,000 clones, under 85% of them present only once. Material: PBMCs. The receptors shown here come from a woman in her thirties in good health and CMV-seronegative. Each CDR3 is given with its conserved first and last residue. A D gene is named only where the DNA matches it firmly. Only part of the rows carry a size: once, few, many, or a class if the clone is expanded.

D gene	clone size	J gene	V gene	CDR3 DNA	CDR3 protein
TRBD2	once	TRBJ2-1	TRBV28	TGTGCCAGCAGTTCCGCGGGAGCGGGAGGCAGGGGGAATGAGCAGTTCTTC	CASSSAGAGGRGNEQFF
NA	NA	TRBJ1-1	TRBV28	TGTGCCAGCAGTGGGGAGAGGACAGTACTTGCGGGAGCTTTCTTT	CASSGERTVLAGAFF
NA	NA	TRBJ2-7	TRBV10-3	TGTGCCACGAACTCGCACGGGCAGGGCTCCTACGAGCAGTACTTC	CATNSHGQGSYEQYF
TRBD2	few	TRBJ2-1	TRBV2	TGTGCCAGCTACTGGGGACTAGGCCGGACCAATGAGCAGTTCTTC	CASYWGLGRTNEQFF
TRBD1	few	TRBJ2-1	TRBV5-1	TGCGCCAGCAGCGGACGACAGGGTAGCAATGAGCAGTTCTTC	CASSGRQGSNEQFF
NA	NA	TRBJ1-2	TRBV4-2	TGTGCCAGCAGCCAAGACCGGTATTATGGCTACACCTTC	CASSQDRYYGYTF
NA	NA	TRBJ1-1	TRBV14	TGTGCCAGCAGCCAAGATGGAGGGACTGAAGCTTTCTTT	CASSQDGGTEAFF
TRBD1	NA	TRBJ1-1	TRBV19	TGTGCCAGTAGTATGCTACAGGGGTCCATGAACACTGAAGCTTTCTTT	CASSMLQGSMNTEAFF
NA	few	TRBJ1-1	TRBV25-1	TGTGCCAGCAGTGAAGGTCAGGGGATGTACACTGAAGCTTTCTTT	CASSEGQGMYTEAFF
NA	NA	TRBJ1-1	TRBV7-9	TGTGCCAGCAGCTCCCATTGGGCGAACACTGAAGCTTTCTTT	CASSSHWANTEAFF
TRBD2	NA	TRBJ2-7	TRBV6-5	TGTGCCAGCAGTAGACTAGCGGGAGACTCTGAGCAGTACTTC	CASSRLAGDSEQYF
NA	NA	TRBJ1-6	TRBV6-6	TGTGCCAGCAGTTGGGAGAGCTCCTATAATTCACCCCTCCACTTT	CASSWESSYNSPLHF
NA	NA	TRBJ2-1	TRBV20-1	TGCAGTGCCGCCCAACCGGGTGAGCAGTTCTTC	CSAAQPGEQFF
NA	NA	TRBJ1-1	TRBV7-9	TGTTCCAGCAGCTTCCTACACACTGAAGCTTTCTTT	CSSSFLHTEAFF
TRBD2	NA	TRBJ2-7	TRBV2	TGTGCCAGCAGGCACCCTAGCGGAAGCTCCTACGAGCAGTACTTC	CASRHPSGSSYEQYF
TRBD1	NA	TRBJ2-2	TRBV4-1	TGCGCCAGCAGCCAAGGGACAGGGCTTAGCGGGGAGCTGTTTTTT	CASSQGTGLSGELFF
TRBD1	NA	TRBJ1-5	TRBV18	TGTGCCAGCTCACTTCAGGGGGCTGATCAGCCCCAGCATTTT	CASSLQGADQPQHF
TRBD1	once	TRBJ1-4	TRBV10-3	TGTGCCATCAGCGGTGGACAGGAAGAAAAACTGTTTTTT	CAISGGQEEKLFF
TRBD1	NA	TRBJ1-4	TRBV28	TGTGCCAGCAGTGCACCGGGACAGGGCAATGAAAAACTGTTTTTT	CASSAPGQGNEKLFF
NA	few	TRBJ1-2	TRBV5-1	TGCGCCAGCAGCTTGGGGCTTATCCCCGGGGGCTACACCTTC	CASSLGLIPGGYTF
NA	NA	TRBJ1-1	TRBV30	TGTGCCTGGAGTGTAGCATTCAGGGGTGCTTTCTTT	CAWSVAFRGAFF
NA	NA	TRBJ2-7	TRBV9	TGTGCCAGCAGCGCCCAGGGTCATTGGAACTACGAGCAGTACTTC	CASSAQGHWNYEQYF
TRBD2	NA	TRBJ2-7	TRBV5-1	TGCGCCAGCAGCTTGGCCGCTCGGGGGGTCTCCGAGCAGTACTTC	CASSLAARGVSEQYF
NA	NA	TRBJ1-2	TRBV6-1	TGTGCCAGCAGTGAATCGGGCAGGGGATACTATGGCTACACCTTC	CASSESGRGYYGYTF